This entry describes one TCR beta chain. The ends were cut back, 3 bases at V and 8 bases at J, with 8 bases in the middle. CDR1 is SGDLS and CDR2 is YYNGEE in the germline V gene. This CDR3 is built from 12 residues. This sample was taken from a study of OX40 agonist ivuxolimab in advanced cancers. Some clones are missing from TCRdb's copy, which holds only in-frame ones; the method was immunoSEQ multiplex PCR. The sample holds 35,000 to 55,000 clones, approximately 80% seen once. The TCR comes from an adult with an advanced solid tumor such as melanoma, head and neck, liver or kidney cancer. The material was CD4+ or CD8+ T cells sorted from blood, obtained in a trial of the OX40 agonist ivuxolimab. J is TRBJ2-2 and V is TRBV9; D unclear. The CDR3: CASSDVVGELFF. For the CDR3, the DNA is TGTGCCAGCAGCGATGTCGTGGGGGAGCTGTTTTTT. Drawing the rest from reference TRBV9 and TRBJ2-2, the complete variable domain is DSGVTQTPKHLITATGQRVTLRCSPRSGDLSVYWYQQSLDQGLQFLIQYYNGEERAKGNILERFSAQQFPDLHSELNLSSLELGDSALYFCASSDVVGELFFGEGSRLTVL.